The rows below give T cell receptor beta chains drawn from one sample of a study of beta chain features in type 1 diabetes. The table came from immunoSEQ multiplex PCR; TCRdb's copy has only in-frame clones and leaves some out. The sample carries 850,000 to 900,000 clones, 15% to 20% recorded once. Sequenced: naive CD4+ T cells from blood. These receptors all come from a woman younger than 35 in good health. Each CDR3 is given with its conserved first and last residue. The order of the fields is clone size, D gene, J gene, V gene, CDR3 protein, CDR3 DNA. The D gene is left open where the match is weak. For some rows the clone size is stated as once, few or many, or as a class when expanded; others skip it.

size: .; D: TRBD1; J: TRBJ2-1; V: TRBV5-4; CDR3: CASSSQGAHNEQFF; DNA: TGTGCCAGCAGCTCACAGGGGGCTCACAATGAGCAGTTCTTC
size: few; D: .; J: TRBJ2-1; V: TRBV7-2; CDR3: CASSLDSYNEQFF; DNA: TGTGCCAGCAGCTTAGATTCCTACAATGAGCAGTTCTTC
size: few; D: .; J: TRBJ1-1; V: TRBV4-2; CDR3: CASSQDWGTNTEAFF; DNA: TGTGCCAGCAGCCAAGATTGGGGAACGAACACTGAAGCTTTCTTT
size: .; D: .; J: TRBJ1-1; V: TRBV6-1; CDR3: CASSVQGHGEAFF; DNA: TGTGCCAGCAGTGTTCAGGGGCATGGTGAAGCTTTCTTT
size: few; D: TRBD1; J: TRBJ2-6; V: TRBV27; CDR3: CASSPGTGGAGANVLTF; DNA: TGTGCCAGCAGCCCCGGGACAGGGGGCGCTGGGGCCAACGTCCTGACTTTC
size: few; D: TRBD1; J: TRBJ2-1; V: TRBV28; CDR3: CASRDQGQRVNEQFF; DNA: TGTGCCAGCAGAGATCAGGGACAGAGAGTCAATGAGCAGTTCTTC
size: few; D: .; J: TRBJ2-7; V: TRBV9; CDR3: CASSAGQYYEQYF; DNA: TGTGCCAGCAGCGCCGGACAGTACTACGAGCAGTACTTC
size: .; D: .; J: TRBJ2-3; V: TRBV10-3; CDR3: CAISEGRPKQYF; DNA: TGTGCCATCAGTGAGGGAAGGCCCAAGCAGTATTTT
size: .; D: .; J: TRBJ2-7; V: TRBV25-1; CDR3: CASADRGRYEQYF; DNA: TGTGCCAGCGCCGACCGGGGACGGTACGAGCAGTACTTC
size: few; D: .; J: TRBJ2-5; V: TRBV6-6; CDR3: CASSARVLGETQYF; DNA: TGTGCCAGCTCCGCCCGGGTATTAGGAGAGACCCAGTACTTC
size: few; D: .; J: TRBJ2-2; V: TRBV28; CDR3: CASRGGLGYGELFF; DNA: TGTGCCAGCAGGGGGGGATTGGGTTACGGGGAGCTGTTTTTT
size: .; D: .; J: TRBJ2-7; V: TRBV2; CDR3: CASSDYRPYEQYF; DNA: TGTGCCAGCAGTGATTACCGACCCTACGAGCAGTACTTC
size: .; D: TRBD2; J: TRBJ2-1; V: TRBV29-1; CDR3: CSVAGTSGSSEGDEQFF; DNA: TGCAGCGTAGCGGGGACTAGCGGGAGTAGCGAAGGGGATGAGCAGTTCTTC
size: few; D: TRBD2; J: TRBJ2-6; V: TRBV7-8; CDR3: CASSSGGVPSGANVLTF; DNA: TGTGCCAGCAGCTCCGGGGGGGTTCCCTCTGGGGCCAACGTCCTGACTTTC
size: few; D: TRBD2; J: TRBJ2-7; V: TRBV4-1; CDR3: CASSQSASGYYEQYF; DNA: TGCGCCAGCAGCCAAAGCGCTAGCGGGTACTACGAGCAGTACTTC
size: .; D: TRBD2; J: TRBJ2-4; V: TRBV7-2; CDR3: CASSLRGSGVAKNIQYF; DNA: TGTGCCAGCAGCTTAAGGGGTAGCGGGGTAGCCAAAAACATTCAGTACTTC
size: few; D: .; J: TRBJ2-7; V: TRBV9; CDR3: CASSVGVKDEQYF; DNA: TGTGCCAGCAGCGTCGGGGTTAAGGACGAGCAGTACTTC
size: few; D: .; J: TRBJ2-1; V: TRBV5-1; CDR3: CASSLAAEKQFF; DNA: TGCGCCAGCAGCTTGGCAGCCGAGAAGCAGTTCTTC
size: few; D: TRBD2; J: TRBJ2-5; V: TRBV7-9; CDR3: CASSFGLAGVGETQYF; DNA: TGTGCCAGCAGCTTCGGACTAGCGGGAGTTGGGGAGACCCAGTACTTC
size: .; D: TRBD2; J: TRBJ2-1; V: TRBV18; CDR3: CASSGIAGDYNEQFF; DNA: TGTGCCAGCTCAGGGATAGCGGGAGATTACAATGAGCAGTTCTTC
size: few; D: TRBD2; J: TRBJ2-7; V: TRBV7-2; CDR3: CASSSGLAESYEQYF; DNA: TGTGCCAGCAGCTCCGGACTAGCGGAATCCTACGAGCAGTACTTC
size: .; D: TRBD2; J: TRBJ2-4; V: TRBV28; CDR3: CASSSGGTSAQNIQYF; DNA: TGTGCCAGCAGTTCAGGGGGGACTAGCGCCCAAAACATTCAGTACTTC
size: few; D: TRBD2; J: TRBJ2-5; V: TRBV7-2; CDR3: CASSKARTSGQETQYF; DNA: TGTGCCAGCAGCAAGGCGAGGACTAGCGGACAAGAGACCCAGTACTTC
size: .; D: .; J: TRBJ2-1; V: TRBV25-1; CDR3: CASSGTRRLVDEQFF; DNA: TGTGCCAGCAGCGGTACGAGGAGATTAGTTGATGAGCAGTTCTTC
size: few; D: .; J: TRBJ2-7; V: TRBV18; CDR3: CASSGGQGYEQYF; DNA: TGTGCCAGCTCAGGAGGGCAGGGCTACGAGCAGTACTTC
size: .; D: .; J: TRBJ1-2; V: TRBV9; CDR3: CASSVNPNYGYTF; DNA: TGTGCCAGCAGCGTTAACCCTAACTATGGCTACACCTTC
size: few; D: TRBD1; J: TRBJ1-2; V: TRBV4-3; CDR3: CASSQTSYTGTGGSGYTF; DNA: TGCGCCAGCAGCCAGACCTCCTATACCGGGACAGGGGGCAGTGGCTACACCTTC
size: few; D: TRBD2; J: TRBJ2-1; V: TRBV7-9; CDR3: CAGHERDHVKATDEQFF; DNA: TGTGCCGGACATGAGCGGGACCACGTTAAGGCGACTGATGAGCAGTTCTTC
size: .; D: TRBD2; J: TRBJ2-4; V: TRBV19; CDR3: CASSTRETAKNIQYF; DNA: TGTGCCAGTAGCACGCGGGAGACGGCCAAAAACATTCAGTACTTC
size: .; D: TRBD2; J: TRBJ2-1; V: TRBV4-1; CDR3: CASSLSLSGSGYNEQFF; DNA: TGCGCCAGCAGCCTGTCTCTAAGCGGGAGTGGATACAATGAGCAGTTCTTC
size: .; D: TRBD2; J: TRBJ2-7; V: TRBV18; CDR3: CASSPVGLAANYEQYF; DNA: TGTGCCAGCTCACCGGTAGGGCTAGCGGCGAACTACGAGCAGTACTTC
size: .; D: TRBD2; J: TRBJ2-3; V: TRBV12-5; CDR3: CASGSGEGNTDTQYF; DNA: TGTGCTAGTGGTTCGGGGGAGGGTAACACAGATACGCAGTATTTT
size: few; D: .; J: TRBJ2-2; V: TRBV5-1; CDR3: CASSLEIRVLTGELFF; DNA: TGCGCCAGCAGCTTGGAGATCAGGGTCCTCACCGGGGAGCTGTTTTTT
size: .; D: .; J: TRBJ2-6; V: TRBV10-3; CDR3: CAIRTRDTASGANVLTF; DNA: TGTGCCATCAGGACCCGGGACACGGCCTCTGGGGCCAACGTCCTGACTTTC
size: few; D: .; J: TRBJ1-5; V: TRBV18; CDR3: CASSNRGGDQPQHF; DNA: TGTGCCAGCTCCAATCGTGGGGGTGATCAGCCCCAGCATTTT
size: once; D: .; J: TRBJ2-1; V: TRBV28; CDR3: CASRSSSGLTYNEQFF; DNA: TGTGCCAGCAGGTCATCCTCGGGACTTACCTACAATGAGCAGTTCTTC
size: .; D: .; J: TRBJ1-1; V: TRBV5-5; CDR3: CASSFPHARGANSFF; DNA: TGTGCCAGCAGCTTCCCACACGCACGGGGGGCGAATTCTTTCTTT
size: .; D: .; J: TRBJ1-3; V: TRBV21-1; CDR3: CASRLLKPGQRKRQDSGNTIYF; DNA: TGTGCCAGCAGACTTCTTAAGCCGGGACAGCGAAAAAGGCAGGACTCTGGAAACACCATATATTTT
size: .; D: .; J: TRBJ2-1; V: TRBV9; CDR3: CASSVSTANEQFF; DNA: TGTGCCAGCAGCGTGTCGACGGCTAATGAGCAGTTCTTC
size: few; D: .; J: TRBJ1-3; V: TRBV15; CDR3: CATSSETANTIYF; DNA: TGTGCCACCAGCAGCGAGACAGCTAACACCATATATTTT
size: few; D: .; J: TRBJ2-7; V: TRBV12-2; CDR3: CASRLAGRGFEQYF; DNA: TGTGCAAGTCGCTTAGCGGGCAGGGGGTTCGAGCAGTACTTC
size: .; D: .; J: TRBJ2-5; V: TRBV7-2; CDR3: CASGSDGQETQYF; DNA: TGTGCCAGCGGTTCGGACGGGCAAGAGACCCAGTACTTC
size: few; D: .; J: TRBJ2-5; V: TRBV19; CDR3: CASSMDRDVQYF; DNA: TGTGCCAGTAGTATGGACCGGGACGTGCAGTACTTC